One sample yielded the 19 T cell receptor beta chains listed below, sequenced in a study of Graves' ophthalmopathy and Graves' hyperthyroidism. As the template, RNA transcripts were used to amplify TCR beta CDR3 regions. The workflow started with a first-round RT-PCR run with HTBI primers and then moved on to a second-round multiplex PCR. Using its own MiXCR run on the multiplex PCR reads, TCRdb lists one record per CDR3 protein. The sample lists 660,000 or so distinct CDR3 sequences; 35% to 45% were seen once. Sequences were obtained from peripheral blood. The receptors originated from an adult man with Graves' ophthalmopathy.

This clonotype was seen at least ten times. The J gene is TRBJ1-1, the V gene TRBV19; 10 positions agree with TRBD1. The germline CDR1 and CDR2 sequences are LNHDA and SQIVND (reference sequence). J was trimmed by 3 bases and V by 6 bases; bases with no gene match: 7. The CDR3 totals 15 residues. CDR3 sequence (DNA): TGTGCCAGTAGCATCCAGGGGACAGGGGACACTGAAGCTTTCTTT. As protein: CASSIQGTGDTEAFF.

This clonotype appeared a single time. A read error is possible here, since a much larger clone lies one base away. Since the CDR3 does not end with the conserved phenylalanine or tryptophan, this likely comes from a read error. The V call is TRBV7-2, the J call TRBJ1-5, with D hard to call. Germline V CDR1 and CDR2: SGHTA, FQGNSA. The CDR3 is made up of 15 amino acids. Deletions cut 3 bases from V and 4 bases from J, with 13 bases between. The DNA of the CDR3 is TGTGCCAGCAGCTTGGGAGGAACACTAAATCAGCCCCAGCATCTT. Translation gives CASSLGGTLNQPQHL.

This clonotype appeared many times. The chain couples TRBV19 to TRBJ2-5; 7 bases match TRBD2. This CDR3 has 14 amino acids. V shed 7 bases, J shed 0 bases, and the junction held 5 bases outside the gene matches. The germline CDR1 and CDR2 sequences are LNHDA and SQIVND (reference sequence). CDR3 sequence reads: CASMAGVNQETQYF. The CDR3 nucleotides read TGTGCCAGTATGGCGGGAGTTAACCAAGAGACCCAGTACTTC.

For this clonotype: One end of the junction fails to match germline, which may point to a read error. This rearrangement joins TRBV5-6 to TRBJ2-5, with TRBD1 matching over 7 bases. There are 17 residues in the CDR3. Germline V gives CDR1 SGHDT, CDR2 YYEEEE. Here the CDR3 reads CASSFRQGSRLQETQHF. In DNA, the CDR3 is TGTGCCAGCAGCTTTCGACAGGGATCGCGCCTCCAAGAGACCCAGCACTTC.

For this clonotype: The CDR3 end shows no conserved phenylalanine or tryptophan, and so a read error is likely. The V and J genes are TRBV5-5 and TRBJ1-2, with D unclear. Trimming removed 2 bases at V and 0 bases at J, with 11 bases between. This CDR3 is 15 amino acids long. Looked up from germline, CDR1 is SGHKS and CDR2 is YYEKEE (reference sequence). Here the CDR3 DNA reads TGTGCCAGCAGCTTTGGACGGGAAGCTAACTATGGCTACACCCTC. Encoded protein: CASSFGREANYGYTL.

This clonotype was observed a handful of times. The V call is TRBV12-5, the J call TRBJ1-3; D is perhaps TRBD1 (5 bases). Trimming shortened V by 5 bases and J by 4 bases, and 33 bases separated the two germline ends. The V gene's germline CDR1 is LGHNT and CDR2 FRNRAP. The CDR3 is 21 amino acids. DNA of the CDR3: TGTGCTAGTGGTGTATCAGCCCTGGGGGATCGGGTCAACGTGTTAGGAAACACCATATATTTT. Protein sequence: CASGVSALGDRVNVLGNTIYF.

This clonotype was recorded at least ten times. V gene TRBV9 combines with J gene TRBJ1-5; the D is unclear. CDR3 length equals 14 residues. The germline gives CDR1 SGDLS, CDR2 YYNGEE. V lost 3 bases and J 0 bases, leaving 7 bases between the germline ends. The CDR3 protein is CASSAFYSNQPQHF. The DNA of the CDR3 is TGTGCCAGCAGCGCATTCTATAGCAATCAGCCCCAGCATTTT. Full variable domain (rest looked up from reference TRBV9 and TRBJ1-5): DSGVTQTPKHLITATGQRVTLRCSPRSGDLSVYWYQQSLDQGLQFLIQYYNGEERAKGNILERFSAQQFPDLHSELNLSSLELGDSALYFCASSAFYSNQPQHFGDGTRLSIL.

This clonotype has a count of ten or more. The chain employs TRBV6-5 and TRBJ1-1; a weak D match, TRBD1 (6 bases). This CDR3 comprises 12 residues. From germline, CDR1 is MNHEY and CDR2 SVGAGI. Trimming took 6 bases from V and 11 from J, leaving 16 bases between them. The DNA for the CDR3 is TGTGCCAGCAGAAACCTACAGGGATTCGCTTTCTTT. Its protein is CASRNLQGFAFF.

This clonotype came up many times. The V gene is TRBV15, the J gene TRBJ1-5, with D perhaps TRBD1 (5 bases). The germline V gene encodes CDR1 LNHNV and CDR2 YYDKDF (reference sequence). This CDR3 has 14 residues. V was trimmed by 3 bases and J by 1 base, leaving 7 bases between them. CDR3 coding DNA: TGTGCCACCAGCAGGGGGGTCAGCAATCAGCCCCAGCATTTT. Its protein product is CATSRGVSNQPQHF.

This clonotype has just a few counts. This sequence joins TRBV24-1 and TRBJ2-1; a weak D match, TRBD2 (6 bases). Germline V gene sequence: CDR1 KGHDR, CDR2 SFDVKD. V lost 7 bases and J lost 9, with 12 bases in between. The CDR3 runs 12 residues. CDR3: CATRAGIGEQFF. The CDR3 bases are TGTGCCACCAGGGCGGGGATCGGTGAGCAGTTCTTC.

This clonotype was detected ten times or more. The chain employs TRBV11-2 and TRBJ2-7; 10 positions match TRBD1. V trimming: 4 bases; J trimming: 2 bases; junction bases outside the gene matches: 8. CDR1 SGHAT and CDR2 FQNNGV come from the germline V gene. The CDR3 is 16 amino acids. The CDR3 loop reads CASSSLLGTGAYEQYF. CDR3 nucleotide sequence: TGTGCCAGCAGCTCCCTCCTTGGGACAGGGGCCTACGAGCAGTACTTC.

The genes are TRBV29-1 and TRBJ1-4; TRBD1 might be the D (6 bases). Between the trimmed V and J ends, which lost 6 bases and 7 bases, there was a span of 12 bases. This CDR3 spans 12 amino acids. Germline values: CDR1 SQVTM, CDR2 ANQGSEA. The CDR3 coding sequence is TGCAGCGTGGAACAGGGTTTTGAAAAACTGTTTTTT. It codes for CSVEQGFEKLFF.

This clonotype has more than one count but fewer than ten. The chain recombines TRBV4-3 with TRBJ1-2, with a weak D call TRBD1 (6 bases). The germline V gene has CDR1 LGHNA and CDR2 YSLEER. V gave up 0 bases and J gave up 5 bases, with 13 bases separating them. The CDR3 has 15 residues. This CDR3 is CASSQDGPRGYGYTF. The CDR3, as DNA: TGCGCCAGCAGCCAAGATGGGCCAAGGGGGTATGGCTACACCTTC.

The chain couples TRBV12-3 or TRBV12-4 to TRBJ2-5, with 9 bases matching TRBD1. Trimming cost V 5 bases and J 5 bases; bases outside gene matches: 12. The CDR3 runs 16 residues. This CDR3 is CASSLPGQGGRETQYF. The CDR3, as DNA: TGTGCCAGCAGTCTCCCGGGACAGGGAGGTCGGGAGACCCAGTACTTC.

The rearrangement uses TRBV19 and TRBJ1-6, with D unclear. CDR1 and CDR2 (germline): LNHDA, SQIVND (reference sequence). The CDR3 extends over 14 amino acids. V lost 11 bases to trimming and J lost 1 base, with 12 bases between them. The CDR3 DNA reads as TGTGCCTGGAGTTCCAGTTCCTATAATTCACCCCTCCACTTT. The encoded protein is CAWSSSSYNSPLHF. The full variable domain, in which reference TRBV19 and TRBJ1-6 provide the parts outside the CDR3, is DGGITQSPKYLFRKEGQNVTLSCEQNLNHDAMYWYRQDPGQGLRLIYYSQIVNDFQKGDIAEGYSVSREKKESFPLTVTSAQKNPTAFYLCAWSSSSYNSPLHFGNGTRLTVT.

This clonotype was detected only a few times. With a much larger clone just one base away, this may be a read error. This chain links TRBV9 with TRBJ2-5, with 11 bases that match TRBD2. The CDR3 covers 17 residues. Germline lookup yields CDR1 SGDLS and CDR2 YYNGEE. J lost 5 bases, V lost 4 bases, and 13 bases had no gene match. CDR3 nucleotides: TGTGCCAGCAGCCAACCTCTAGCGGGGGGCGGCACGGAGACCCAGTACTTC. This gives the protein CASSQPLAGGGTETQYF.

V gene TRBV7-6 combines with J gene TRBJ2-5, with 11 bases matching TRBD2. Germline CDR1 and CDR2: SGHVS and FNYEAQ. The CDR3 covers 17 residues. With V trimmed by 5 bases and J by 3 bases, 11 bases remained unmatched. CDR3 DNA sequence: TGTGCCAGCAGCCAAGGAACTAGCGGGAGTGGTGAAGAGACCCAGTACTTC. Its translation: CASSQGTSGSGEETQYF.

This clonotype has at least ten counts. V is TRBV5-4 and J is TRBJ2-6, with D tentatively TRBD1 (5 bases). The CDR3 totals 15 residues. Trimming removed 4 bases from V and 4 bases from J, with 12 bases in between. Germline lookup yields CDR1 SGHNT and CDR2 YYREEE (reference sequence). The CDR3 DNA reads TGTGCCAGCAGCCCCTGGGGCCCCGGGGCCAACGTCCTGACTTTC. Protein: CASSPWGPGANVLTF. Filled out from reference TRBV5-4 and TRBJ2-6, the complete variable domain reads ETGVTQSPTHLIKTRGQQVTLRCSSQSGHNTVSWYQQALGQGPQFIFQYYREEENGRGNFPPRFSGLQFPNYSSELNVNALELDDSALYLCASSPWGPGANVLTFGAGSRLTVL.

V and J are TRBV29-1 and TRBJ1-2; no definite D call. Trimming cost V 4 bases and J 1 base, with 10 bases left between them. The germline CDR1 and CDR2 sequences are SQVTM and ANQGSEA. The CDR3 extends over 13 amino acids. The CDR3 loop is CSVGSGDNYGYTF. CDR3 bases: TGCAGCGTTGGGTCCGGGGATAACTATGGCTACACCTTC.